Listed here are 16 T cell receptor beta chains from one sample, sequenced in a study of T cell repertoires in cytomegalovirus infection. TCRdb reanalysed the reads using MiXCR and keeps one entry per CDR3 protein. The sample lists fewer than 200,000 distinct CDR3 sequences; around 14% were seen once. Sequenced sample: PBMCs. These receptors all come from a human donor in good health (CMV status not recorded). Some clones in this sample may be carry-over from other donors' samples.

The V call is TRBV6-2 or TRBV6-3, the J call TRBJ1-6; D not certain. V was trimmed by 6 bases and J by 5 bases, leaving 14 bases between them. Germline V CDR1 and CDR2: MNHEY, SVGEGT. The CDR3 runs to 15 residues. This CDR3 reads CASRRRSVDNSPLHF. In nucleotides, the CDR3 is TGTGCCAGCAGGAGAAGGTCCGTAGATAATTCACCCCTCCACTTT.

The V and J genes are TRBV7-9 and TRBJ2-5; D not resolved. CDR1 and CDR2 (germline): SEHNR, FQNEAQ (reference sequence). V lost 0 bases and J 2 bases, leaving 10 bases between the germline ends. The CDR3 loop spans 15 amino acids. DNA of the CDR3: TGTGCCAGCAGCTTAGCGCCCACTTCTCAAGAGACCCAGTACTTC. Amino acids: CASSLAPTSQETQYF.

With regard to this clonotype: Mismatch with germline at one junction end may stem from a read error. J is TRBJ1-1 and V is TRBV5-1; tentative D call: TRBD1 (5 bases). CDR1 is SGHRS, CDR2 YFSETQ, per germline. CDR3 size: 16 residues. CDR3 loop: CAGSLEGGRVNTEAFF. DNA for the CDR3: TGCGCCGGCAGCTTGGAAGGTGGCAGGGTGAACACTGAAGCTTTCTTT.

This clonotype was seen at least ten times. J is TRBJ2-2 and V is TRBV28; D may match TRBD1 or TRBD2 (5 bases each). Per the germline V gene, CDR1 is MDHEN and CDR2 is SYDVKM. This CDR3 comprises 15 residues. V lost 10 bases to trimming and J lost 1 base, with 16 bases between them. The CDR3 DNA follows: TGTGCCACCTATGGGACCCCCATGAACACCGGGGAGCTGTTTTTT. It is translated as CATYGTPMNTGELFF.

This clonotype was detected ten times or more. The chain carries TRBV6-1 and TRBJ2-1; 10 positions agree with TRBD1. Germline V gives CDR1 MNHNS, CDR2 SASEGT. With 6 bases clipped from V and 4 bases from J, the junction kept 6 bases outside the gene matches. This CDR3 comprises 15 residues. This CDR3 reads CASRSGTGVYNEQFF. In DNA form, the CDR3 reads TGTGCCAGCAGGTCCGGGACAGGGGTTTACAATGAGCAGTTCTTC.

This clonotype occurred many times. The chain joins TRBV7-3 to TRBJ2-1; D is undetermined. Germline values: CDR1 SGHTA, CDR2 FQGTGA. CDR3 length: 15 amino acids. V was trimmed by 5 bases and J by 3 bases, leaving 14 bases between them. The CDR3 reads CASSRYPTGYNEQFF. CDR3 nucleotide sequence: TGTGCCAGCAGCCGCTACCCGACGGGCTACAATGAGCAGTTCTTC.

This clonotype was recorded a few times. V usage is TRBV6-4 and J usage is TRBJ2-2; 7 bases agree with TRBD1. The CDR3 spans 15 residues. Losses at the gene ends were 3 bases for V and 4 bases for J; bases not matched to a gene: 5. Germline-derived CDR1 and CDR2 are MRHNA and SNTAGT. The CDR3 protein is CASSDGDRITGELFF. The CDR3 DNA sequence: TGTGCCAGCAGTGATGGGGACAGAATCACCGGGGAGCTGTTTTTT.

This clonotype was recorded many times. V usage is TRBV7-3 and J usage is TRBJ2-1, with 7 bases matching TRBD1. Trimming cost V 0 bases and J 4 bases; bases outside gene matches: 0. From germline, CDR1 is SGHTA and CDR2 FQGTGA. The CDR3 contains 14 residues. The CDR3 protein is CASSLTGQYNEQFF. As DNA, the CDR3 is TGTGCCAGCAGCTTAACGGGACAGTACAATGAGCAGTTCTTC. Combining the CDR3 with reference TRBV7-3 and TRBJ2-1 gives the whole variable domain GAGVSQTPSNKVTEKGKYVELRCDPISGHTALYWYRQSLGQGPEFLIYFQGTGAADDSGLPNDRFFAVRPEGSVSTLKIQRTERGDSAVYLCASSLTGQYNEQFFGPGTRLTVL.

This clonotype was observed many times. V gene TRBV12-3 or TRBV12-4 combines with J gene TRBJ1-3; 7 bases line up with TRBD1. CDR3 length: 17 amino acids. Trimming removed 6 bases from V and 2 bases from J; junction bases left unmatched: 13. CDR3 residues: CASRFILRQGAGNTIYF. CDR3 DNA sequence: TGTGCCAGCAGGTTCATCCTCAGACAGGGAGCTGGAAACACCATATATTTT.

This clonotype was seen more than once but under ten times. This chain joins TRBV7-9 and TRBJ2-3; TRBD2 agrees at 10 bases. With V trimmed by 5 bases and J by 11 bases, 10 bases remained unmatched. The CDR3 is made up of 14 amino acids. CDR1 is SEHNR, CDR2 FQNEAQ, per germline (reference sequence). The CDR3 here is CASSPRVAGGRQYF. CDR3 bases: TGTGCCAGCAGCCCTCGAGTAGCGGGAGGAAGGCAGTATTTT.

The CDR3 nucleotides are TGTGCCAGCAGTGCCAGACTAGAATTGTACGAGCAGTACTTC. Encoded protein: CASSARLELYEQYF. The chain has TRBV12-3 or TRBV12-4 and TRBJ2-7; a possible D gene is TRBD2 (6 bases). V was trimmed by 5 bases and J by 4 bases, leaving 15 bases between them. The CDR3 has 14 amino acids.

This clonotype appeared a few times. V usage is TRBV10-3 and J usage is TRBJ2-2, with 14 positions matching TRBD2. The J segment lost 3 bases and the V segment lost 6 bases, leaving 0 bases of the junction unmatched. Germline loops: CDR1 ENHRY, CDR2 SYGVKD. The length of the CDR3 is 15 residues. The CDR3 reads CAIRGLAGDTGELFF. The CDR3 nucleotides are TGTGCCATCAGGGGACTAGCGGGAGACACCGGGGAGCTGTTTTTT.

This clonotype was found a few times. The junction departs from the called germline gene at one end, perhaps through a read error. V and J are TRBV7-9 and TRBJ2-5; 9 bases are a match to TRBD2. This CDR3 has 16 amino acids. Germline V lookup: CDR1 SEHNR, CDR2 FQNEAQ (reference sequence). CDR3 sequence (DNA): TGTGCCACCGGGGATAGCGGGGGCAGGGCCCAAAAGACCCAGTACTTC. It encodes CATGDSGGRAQKTQYF.

This clonotype was found a few times. V is TRBV7-9 and J is TRBJ2-1; D uncertain. The length of the CDR3 is 12 residues. V lost 1 base and J lost 9, with 7 bases in between. The germline gives CDR1 SEHNR, CDR2 FQNEAQ (reference sequence). The CDR3 nucleotides are TGTGCCAGCAGCTTAGATACAAGTGAGCAGTTCTTC. It translates to CASSLDTSEQFF.

The J gene is TRBJ2-2, the V gene TRBV11-3, with D perhaps TRBD1 (6 bases). This CDR3 comprises 14 residues. V lost 4 bases, J lost 5 bases, and 11 bases lay in between. CDR1 SGHNT and CDR2 YENEEA come from the germline V gene. The chain's CDR3 is CASSSIQGTGELFF. The CDR3 coding sequence is TGTGCCAGCAGCTCAATCCAGGGGACCGGGGAGCTGTTTTTT. Filled out from reference TRBV11-3 and TRBJ2-2, the complete variable domain reads EAGVVQSPRYKIIEKKQPVAFWCNPISGHNTLYWYLQNLGQGPELLIRYENEEAVDDSQLPKDRFSAERLKGVDSTLKIQPAELGDSAVYLCASSSIQGTGELFFGEGSRLTVL.

This clonotype was counted at least ten times. V and J are TRBV29-1 and TRBJ1-1; 7 nucleotides agree with TRBD1. V shed 7 bases, J shed 2 bases, and the junction held 7 bases outside the gene matches. The CDR3 covers 13 residues. The germline gives CDR1 SQVTM, CDR2 ANQGSEA. The CDR3 region is CSAPRTGNTEAFF. The CDR3 DNA follows: TGCAGCGCTCCCCGGACAGGCAACACTGAAGCTTTCTTT. The full variable domain, its missing parts supplied by reference TRBV29-1 and TRBJ1-1, is SAVISQKPSRDICQRGTSLTIQCQVDSQVTMMFWYRQQPGQSLTLIATANQGSEATYESGFVIDKFPISRPNLTFSTLTVSNMSPEDSSIYLCSAPRTGNTEAFFGQGTRLTVV.